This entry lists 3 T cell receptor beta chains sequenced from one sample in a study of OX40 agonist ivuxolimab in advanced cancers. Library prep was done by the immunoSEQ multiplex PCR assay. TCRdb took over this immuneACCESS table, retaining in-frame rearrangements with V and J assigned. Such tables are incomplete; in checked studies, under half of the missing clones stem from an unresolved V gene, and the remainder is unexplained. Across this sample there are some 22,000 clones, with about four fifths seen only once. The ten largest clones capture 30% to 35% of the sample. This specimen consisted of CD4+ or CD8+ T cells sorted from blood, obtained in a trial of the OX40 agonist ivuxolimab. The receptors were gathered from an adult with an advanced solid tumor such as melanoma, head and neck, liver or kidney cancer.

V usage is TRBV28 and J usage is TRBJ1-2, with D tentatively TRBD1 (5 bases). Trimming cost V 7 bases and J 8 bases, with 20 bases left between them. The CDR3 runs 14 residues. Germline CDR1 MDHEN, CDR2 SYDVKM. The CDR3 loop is CASTLGGALRGYTF. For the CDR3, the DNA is TGTGCCAGCACTTTGGGAGGGGCGCTTAGGGGCTACACCTTC.

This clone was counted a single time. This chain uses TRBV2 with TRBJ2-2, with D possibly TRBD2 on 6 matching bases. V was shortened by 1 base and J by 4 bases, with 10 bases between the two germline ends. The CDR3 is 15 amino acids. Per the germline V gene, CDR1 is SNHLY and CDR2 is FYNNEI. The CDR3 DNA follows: TGTGCCAGCAGTGAAGGTGGTAGCGGCACCGGGGAGCTGTTTTTT. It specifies CASSEGGSGTGELFF.

The CDR3: CASSLPVGSLDTQYF. The CDR3 region has the DNA TGTGCCAGCAGCCTTCCTGTCGGTAGTCTGGATACGCAGTATTTT. This chain uses TRBV5-4 with TRBJ2-3; D is unresolved. Germline CDR1 is SGHNT and CDR2 is YYREEE (reference sequence). The CDR3 covers 15 residues. Trimming cost V 4 bases and J 6 bases, with 18 bases left between them. The variable domain in full, completed from reference TRBV5-4 and TRBJ2-3, reads ETGVTQSPTHLIKTRGQQVTLRCSSQSGHNTVSWYQQALGQGPQFIFQYYREEENGRGNFPPRFSGLQFPNYSSELNVNALELDDSALYLCASSLPVGSLDTQYFGPGTRLTVL.